This T cell receptor beta chain was identified in a study of shared clonotypes between healthy human individuals. Study-level findings and limits: In general, naive subsets displayed greater estimated richness than memory subsets did. Researchers sampled blood only, noting tissue repertoires likely differ. Among non-shared clonotypes, generation probabilities were lower than among those shared by all four donors.

A note on this clone: Its antigen is not identified.

The repertoire was sequenced with immunoSEQ multiplex PCR; TCRdb's copy has only in-frame clones and lacks some. Seen here are 2.5 million or so clones, around 90% observed once, and the top ten hold around 0.14%. The source material was naive CD4+ T cells sorted from blood. The sample's subset: CD45RA+ positively selected. The sequence came from a man between 18 and 35 years old in good health.

The CDR3 DNA follows: TGTGCCAGCAGTTTATCGTTCGGCAATCAGCCCCAGCATTTT. Its protein is CASSLSFGNQPQHF. V gene TRBV28 combines with J gene TRBJ1-5; D not resolved. The CDR3 loop spans 14 amino acids. V was shortened by 1 base and J by 2 bases, with 6 bases between the two germline ends. Germline V gene lookup returns CDR1 MDHEN and CDR2 SYDVKM. Drawing the rest from reference TRBV28 and TRBJ1-5, the complete variable domain is DVKVTQSSRYLVKRTGEKVFLECVQDMDHENMFWYRQDPGLGLRLIYFSYDVKMKEKGDIPEGYSVSREKKERFSLILESASTNQTSMYLCASSLSFGNQPQHFGDGTRLSIL.